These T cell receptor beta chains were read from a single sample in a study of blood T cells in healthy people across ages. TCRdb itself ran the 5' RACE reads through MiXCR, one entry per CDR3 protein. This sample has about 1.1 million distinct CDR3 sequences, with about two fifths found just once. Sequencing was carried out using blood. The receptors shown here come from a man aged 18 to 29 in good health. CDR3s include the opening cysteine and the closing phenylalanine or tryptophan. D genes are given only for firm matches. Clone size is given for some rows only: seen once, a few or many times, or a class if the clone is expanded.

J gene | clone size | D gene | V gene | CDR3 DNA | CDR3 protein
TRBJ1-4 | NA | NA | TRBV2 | TGTGCCAGCAGTTCAGGGCCGACGAATGAAAAACTGTTTTTT | CASSSGPTNEKLFF
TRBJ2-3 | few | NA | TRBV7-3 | TGTGCCAGCAGCCCCCATTCAAACACAGATACGCAGTATTTT | CASSPHSNTDTQYF
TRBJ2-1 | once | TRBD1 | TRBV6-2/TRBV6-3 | TGTGCCAGCAGTGCGCCGGGACAGTTAAATGAGCAGTTCTTC | CASSAPGQLNEQFF
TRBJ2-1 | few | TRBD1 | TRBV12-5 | TGTGCTAGTGGTTTGGGACAGGGCATTTACAATGAGCAGTTCTTC | CASGLGQGIYNEQFF
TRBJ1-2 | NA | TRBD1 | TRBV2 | TGTGCCAGCAGTCTCCGGGACAGGGTTGGCTACACCTTC | CASSLRDRVGYTF
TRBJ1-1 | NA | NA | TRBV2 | TGTGCCAGCAGTGAAGGCAGGGGAACTGAAGCTTTCTTT | CASSEGRGTEAFF
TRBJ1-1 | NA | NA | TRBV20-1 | TGCAGTGCTAGAGAGCTGGGGGGGGAGCTCTCTGAAGCTTTCTTT | CSARELGGELSEAFF
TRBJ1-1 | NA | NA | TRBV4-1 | TGCGCCAGCAGCCAAGATGAGGGCTGGTTCACTGAAGCTTTCTTT | CASSQDEGWFTEAFF
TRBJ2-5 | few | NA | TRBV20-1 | TGCAGTGCTAGAGCGGGGGGCCAGTCAGAGACCCAGTACTTC | CSARAGGQSETQYF
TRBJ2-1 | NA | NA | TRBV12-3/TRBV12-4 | TGTGCCAGCAGTAGGGTTAGTGAGCAGTTCTTC | CASSRVSEQFF
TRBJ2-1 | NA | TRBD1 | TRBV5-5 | TGTGCCAGCAGCTCCGGACAGGCTTTTAATGAGCAGTTCTTC | CASSSGQAFNEQFF
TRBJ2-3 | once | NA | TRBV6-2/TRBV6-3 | TGCGCCAGCCACACAGTTGAAGGGGCGAGGGCAGATACGCAGTTTTTT | CASHTVEGARADTQFF
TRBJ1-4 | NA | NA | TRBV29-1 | TGCAGCGTTGTACAGGGAGGAGAGAGGGAAAAACTGTTTTTT | CSVVQGGEREKLFF
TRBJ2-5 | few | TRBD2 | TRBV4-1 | TGCGCCAGCAGCCCCACGGGGGGTCGGGAGGAGACCCAGTACTTC | CASSPTGGREETQYF
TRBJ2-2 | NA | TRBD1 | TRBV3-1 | TGTGCCAGTCGGACAGGGCGGACCGGGGAGCTGTTTTTT | CASRTGRTGELFF
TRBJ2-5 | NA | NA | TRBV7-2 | TGTGCCAGCAGTGGGGGATCCCATGAGCAGTACTTC | CASSGGSHEQYF
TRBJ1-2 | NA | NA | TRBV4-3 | TGCGCCAGCAGCCACGGGACTGACTATAACTATGGTTACACCTTC | CASSHGTDYNYGYTF
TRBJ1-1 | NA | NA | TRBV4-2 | TGTGCCAGCAGCCAAAGATGGTCAGTGCGCACTGTAGCTTTCTTT | CASSQRWSVRTVAFF
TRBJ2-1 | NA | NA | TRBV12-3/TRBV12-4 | TGTGCCAGCAGTCCAATGGGACCAGAAAGCTCCTACAATGAGCAGTTCTTC | CASSPMGPESSYNEQFF
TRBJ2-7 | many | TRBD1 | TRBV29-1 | TGCAGCGTTGAGAGGGACAGTCCCTACGAGCAGTACTTC | CSVERDSPYEQYF
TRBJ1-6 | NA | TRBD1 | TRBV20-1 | TGCAGTGCTGGACAGGAACGGAATTCACCCCTCCACTTT | CSAGQERNSPLHF
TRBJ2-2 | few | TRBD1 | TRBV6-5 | TGTGCCAGCAGTTACGCGACAGGGGACACCGGGGAGCTGTTTTTT | CASSYATGDTGELFF
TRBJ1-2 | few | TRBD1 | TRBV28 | TGTGCCACTATAACCGGGACAGAACGAACTGGCTACACCTTC | CATITGTERTGYTF
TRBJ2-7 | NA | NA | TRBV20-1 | TGCAGTGCTAGGGCAACCGCCGGGACGGCCACGTACGAGCAGTACTTC | CSARATAGTATYEQYF
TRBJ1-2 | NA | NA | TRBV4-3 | TGCGCCAGCAGCCACTCAAGGCAGGGCCTCAAGGGCTACACCTTC | CASSHSRQGLKGYTF
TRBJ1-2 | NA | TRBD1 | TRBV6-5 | TGTGCCAGCAGTTACCAGGACAGGCCGACTATTTATGGCTACACCTTC | CASSYQDRPTIYGYTF
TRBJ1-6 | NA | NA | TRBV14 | TGTGCCAGCAGCCCAATAGGCAGCTCCTATAATTCACCCCTCCACTTT | CASSPIGSSYNSPLHF
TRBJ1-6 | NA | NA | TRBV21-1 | TGTGCCAGCAGCAAAACAGTTAGGGATAAAGCCACTAATTCACCCCTCCACTTT | CASSKTVRDKATNSPLHF
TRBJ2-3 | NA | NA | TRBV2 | TGTGCCAGCAGACTCCGGACAGTTAGCACAGATACGCAGTATTTT | CASRLRTVSTDTQYF